The sequence of this TCR beta chain was determined in a study of resident and recirculating memory T cells in vitiligo. As for the study in general: Samples were epidermis from two lesional and two nonlesional sites, plus PBMCs.

Stable patients also lacked confetti depigmentation, a sign of active vitiligo. Generated by immunoSEQ multiplex PCR, the TCRdb table keeps only in-frame clones and is missing some. Of fewer than 85,000 clones in the sample, about 91% are singletons; the top ten hold more than 5%. The source of this sequence is a male donor with vitiligo. The sequencing sample was made of blood.

The CDR3 DNA reads as TGTGCCAGCAGCGTGCAGGGAAACGCTGGAAACACCATATATTTT. This encodes CASSVQGNAGNTIYF. The J gene is TRBJ1-3, the V gene TRBV9, with D possibly being TRBD1 (5 bases). From germline, CDR1 is SGDLS and CDR2 YYNGEE. Between the trimmed V and J ends, which lost 2 bases and 2 bases, there was a span of 11 bases. The CDR3 runs to 15 residues.